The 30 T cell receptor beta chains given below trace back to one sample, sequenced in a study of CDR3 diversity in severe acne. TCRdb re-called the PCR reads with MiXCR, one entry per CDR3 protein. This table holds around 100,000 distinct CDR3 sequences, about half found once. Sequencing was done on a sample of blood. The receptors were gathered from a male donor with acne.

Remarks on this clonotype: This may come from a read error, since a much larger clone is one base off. CDR3 protein: CASSFLNEQYF. CDR3 nucleotide sequence: TGTGCCAGCAGCTTTCTAAATGAGCAGTACTTC. The chain links TRBV7-9 to TRBJ2-1, with unresolved D. The DNA end is a closer match to TRBJ2-7, so the J assignment may be wrong. This CDR3 region has 11 residues. Germline V gene sequence: CDR1 SEHNR, CDR2 FQNEAQ (reference sequence).

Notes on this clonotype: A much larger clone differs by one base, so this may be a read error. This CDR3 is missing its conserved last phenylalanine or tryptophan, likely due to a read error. CDR3 sequence: CASSEHMGRNTEAFL. The CDR3 DNA reads as TGTGCCAGCAGTGAACATATGGGGAGGAACACTGAAGCTTTCCTT. This chain uses TRBV25-1 with TRBJ1-1; D is unresolved. Germline V gene lookup returns CDR1 MGHDK and CDR2 SYGVNS. The CDR3 totals 15 residues. V lost 2 bases, J lost 1 base, and 11 bases lay in between.

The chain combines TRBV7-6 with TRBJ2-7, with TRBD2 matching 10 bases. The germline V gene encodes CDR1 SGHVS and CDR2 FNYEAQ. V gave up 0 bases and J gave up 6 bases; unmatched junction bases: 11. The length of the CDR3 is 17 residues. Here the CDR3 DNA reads TGTGCCAGCAGCTTAGCGGCTAGCGGGAGTTCGGTCGGCGAGCAGTACTTC. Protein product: CASSLAASGSSVGEQYF.

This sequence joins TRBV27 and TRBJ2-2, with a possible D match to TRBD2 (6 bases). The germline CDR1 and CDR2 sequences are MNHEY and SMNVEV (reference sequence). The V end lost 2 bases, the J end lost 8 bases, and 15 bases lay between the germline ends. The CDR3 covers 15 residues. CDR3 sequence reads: CASSLASDPLGELFF. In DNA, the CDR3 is TGTGCCAGCAGTTTAGCTAGCGACCCTTTAGGGGAGCTGTTTTTT.

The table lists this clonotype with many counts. The CDR3 DNA sequence: TGTGCCAGCAGTATTAGCGGGAGTGGGGTCAGCGGGGAGCTGTTTTTT. This translates into CASSISGSGVSGELFF. The genes are TRBV9 and TRBJ2-2; 9 nucleotides match TRBD2. CDR1 and CDR2 (germline): SGDLS, YYNGEE. The CDR3 covers 16 residues. Trimming removed 5 bases from V and 7 bases from J; junction bases left unmatched: 12.

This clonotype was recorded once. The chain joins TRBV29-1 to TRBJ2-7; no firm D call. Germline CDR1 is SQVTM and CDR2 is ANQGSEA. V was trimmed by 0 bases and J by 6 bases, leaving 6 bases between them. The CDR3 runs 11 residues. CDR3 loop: CSVEDGSEQYF. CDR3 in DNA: TGCAGCGTTGAAGACGGCAGCGAGCAGTACTTC.

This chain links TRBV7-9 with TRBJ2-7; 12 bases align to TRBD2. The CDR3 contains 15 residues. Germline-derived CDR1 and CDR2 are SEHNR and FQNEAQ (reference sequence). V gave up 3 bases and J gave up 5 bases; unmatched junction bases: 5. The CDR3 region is CASSFLAGGPDEQYF. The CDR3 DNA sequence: TGTGCCAGCAGCTTTCTAGCGGGAGGGCCGGACGAGCAGTACTTC.

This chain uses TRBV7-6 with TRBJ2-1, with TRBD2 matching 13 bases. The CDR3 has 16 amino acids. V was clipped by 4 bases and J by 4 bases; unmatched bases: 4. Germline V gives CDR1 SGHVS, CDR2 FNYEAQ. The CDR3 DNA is TGTGCCAGCAGCTCCGGGACTAGCGGGGTATACAATGAGCAGTTCTTC. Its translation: CASSSGTSGVYNEQFF.

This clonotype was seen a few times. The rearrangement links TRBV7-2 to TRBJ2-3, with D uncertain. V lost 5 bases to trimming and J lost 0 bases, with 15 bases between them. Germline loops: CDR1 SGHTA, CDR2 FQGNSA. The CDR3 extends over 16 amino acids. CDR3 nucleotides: TGTGCCAGCAGCCCCAGACCGGAATCTAGCACAGATACGCAGTATTTT. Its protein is CASSPRPESSTDTQYF.

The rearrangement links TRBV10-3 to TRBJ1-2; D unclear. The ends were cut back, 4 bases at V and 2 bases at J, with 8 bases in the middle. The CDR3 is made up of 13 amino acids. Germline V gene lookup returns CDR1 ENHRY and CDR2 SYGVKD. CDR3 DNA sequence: TGTGCCATCAGTGGAACGGTCAACTATGGCTACACCTTC. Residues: CAISGTVNYGYTF.

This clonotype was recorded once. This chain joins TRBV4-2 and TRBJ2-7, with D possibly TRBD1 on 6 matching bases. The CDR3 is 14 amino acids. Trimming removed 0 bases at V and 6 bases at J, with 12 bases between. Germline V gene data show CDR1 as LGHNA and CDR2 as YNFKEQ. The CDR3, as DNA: TGTGCCAGCAGCCAAGAAGCCCACAGGGTCGAGCAGTACTTC. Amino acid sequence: CASSQEAHRVEQYF.

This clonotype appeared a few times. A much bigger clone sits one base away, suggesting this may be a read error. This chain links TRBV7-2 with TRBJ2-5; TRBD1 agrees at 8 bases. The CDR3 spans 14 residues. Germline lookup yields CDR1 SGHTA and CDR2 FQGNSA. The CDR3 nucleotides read TGTGCCAGCAGCAAGGACAGGGTCCAAGGGACCCAGTACTTC. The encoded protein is CASSKDRVQGTQYF.

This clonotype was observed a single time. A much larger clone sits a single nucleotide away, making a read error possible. The CDR3 reads CASSWTGGTNTEALF. The DNA of the CDR3 is TGTGCCAGCAGCTGGACAGGGGGAACGAACACTGAAGCTCTCTTT. The chain recombines TRBV25-1 with TRBJ1-1; TRBD1 aligns across 10 bases. This CDR3 is 15 amino acids long. Germline V gene data show CDR1 as MGHDK and CDR2 as SYGVNS.

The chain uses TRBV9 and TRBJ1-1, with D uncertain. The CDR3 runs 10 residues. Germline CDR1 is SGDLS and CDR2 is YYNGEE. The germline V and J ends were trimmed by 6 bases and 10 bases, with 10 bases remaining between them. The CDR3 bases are TGTGCCAGCAAAGGAGGTGGAGCTTTCTTT. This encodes CASKGGGAFF.

The CDR3: CATLGTGIYEQYF. CDR3 in DNA: TGTGCCACCCTCGGGACAGGAATATACGAGCAGTACTTC. The rearrangement joins TRBV2 to TRBJ2-5; TRBD1 matches 8 bases. TRBJ2-7 matches the DNA end more closely, so the J call is doubtful. The CDR3 contains 13 residues. The germline gives CDR1 SNHLY, CDR2 FYNNEI.

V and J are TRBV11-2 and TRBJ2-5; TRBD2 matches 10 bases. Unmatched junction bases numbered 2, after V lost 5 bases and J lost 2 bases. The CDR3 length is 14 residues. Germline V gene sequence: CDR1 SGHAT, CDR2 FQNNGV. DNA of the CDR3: TGTGCCAGCAGCACTAGCGGGATACAAGAGACCCAGTACTTC. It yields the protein CASSTSGIQETQYF.

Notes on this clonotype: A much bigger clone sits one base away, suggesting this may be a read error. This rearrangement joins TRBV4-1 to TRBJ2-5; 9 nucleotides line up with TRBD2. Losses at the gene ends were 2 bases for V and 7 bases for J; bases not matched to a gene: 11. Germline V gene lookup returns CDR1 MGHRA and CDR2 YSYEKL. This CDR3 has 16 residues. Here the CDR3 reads CASSQFVSGSRGTQYF. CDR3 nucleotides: TGCGCCAGCAGCCAATTTGTTAGCGGGAGCCGGGGGACCCAGTACTTC.

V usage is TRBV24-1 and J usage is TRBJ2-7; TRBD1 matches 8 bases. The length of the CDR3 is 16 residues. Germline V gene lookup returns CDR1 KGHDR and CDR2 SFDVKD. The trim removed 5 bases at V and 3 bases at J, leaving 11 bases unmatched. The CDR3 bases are TGTGCCACCAGTGGCCAGACAGGGGAGACGGGCTACGAGCAGTACTTC. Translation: CATSGQTGETGYEQYF.

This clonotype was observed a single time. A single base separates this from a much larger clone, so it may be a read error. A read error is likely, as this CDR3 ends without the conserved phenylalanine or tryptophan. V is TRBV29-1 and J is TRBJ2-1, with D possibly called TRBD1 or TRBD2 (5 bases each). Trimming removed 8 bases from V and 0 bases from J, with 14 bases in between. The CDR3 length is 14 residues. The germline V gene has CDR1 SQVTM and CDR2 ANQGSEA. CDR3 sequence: CSPGWGSSYNEQFS. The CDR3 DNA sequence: TGCAGCCCCGGGTGGGGGAGCTCCTACAATGAGCAGTTCTCC.

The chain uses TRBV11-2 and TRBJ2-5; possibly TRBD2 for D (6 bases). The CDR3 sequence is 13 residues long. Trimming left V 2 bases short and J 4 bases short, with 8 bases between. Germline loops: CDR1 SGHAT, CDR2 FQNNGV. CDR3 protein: CASSLLGGETQYF. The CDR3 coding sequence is TGTGCCAGCAGCTTACTGGGAGGAGAGACCCAGTACTTC.

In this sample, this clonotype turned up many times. The CDR3 sequence: CASSLTSGGIQETQYF. For the CDR3, the DNA is TGCGCCAGCAGCTTGACTAGCGGGGGGATCCAAGAGACCCAGTACTTC. The chain joins TRBV5-1 to TRBJ2-5; TRBD2 agrees at 12 bases. This CDR3 comprises 16 residues. After removal of 1 base from V and 1 base from J, the junction contained 2 bases not matched to a gene. CDR1 is SGHRS, CDR2 YFSETQ, per germline.

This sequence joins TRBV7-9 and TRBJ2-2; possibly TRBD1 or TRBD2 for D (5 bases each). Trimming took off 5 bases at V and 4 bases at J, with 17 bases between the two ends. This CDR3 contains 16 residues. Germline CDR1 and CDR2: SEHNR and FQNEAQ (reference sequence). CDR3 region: CASSTPGTAGTGELFF. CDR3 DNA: TGTGCCAGCAGCACGCCCGGGACGGCGGGCACCGGGGAGCTGTTTTTT.

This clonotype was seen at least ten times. CDR3 coding DNA: TGTGCCAGCAGCGCTGTCTACGAGCAGTACTTC. This sequence encodes CASSAVYEQYF. The chain has TRBV7-2 and TRBJ2-7; D call uncertain. The CDR3 runs to 11 residues. Trimming shortened V by 5 bases and J by 3 bases, and 5 bases separated the two germline ends. CDR1 and CDR2 (germline): SGHTA, FQGNSA.

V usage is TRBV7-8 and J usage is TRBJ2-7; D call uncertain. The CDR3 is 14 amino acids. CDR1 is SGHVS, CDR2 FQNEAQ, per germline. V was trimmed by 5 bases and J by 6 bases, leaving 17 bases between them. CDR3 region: CASSLRLGPLEQYF. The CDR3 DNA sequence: TGTGCCAGCAGCCTACGACTGGGTCCCCTCGAGCAGTACTTC.

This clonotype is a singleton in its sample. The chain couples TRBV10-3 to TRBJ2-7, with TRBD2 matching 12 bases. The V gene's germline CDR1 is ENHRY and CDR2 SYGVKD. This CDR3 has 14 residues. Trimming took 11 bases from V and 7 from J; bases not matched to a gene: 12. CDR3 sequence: CAAGTSGPVWEQYF. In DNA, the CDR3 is TGTGCCGCGGGGACTAGCGGGCCGGTGTGGGAGCAGTACTTC.

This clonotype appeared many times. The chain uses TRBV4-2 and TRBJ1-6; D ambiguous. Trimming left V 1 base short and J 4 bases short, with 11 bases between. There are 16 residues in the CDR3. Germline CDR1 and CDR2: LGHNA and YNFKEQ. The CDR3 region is CASSQGLTEYNSPLHF. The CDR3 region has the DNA TGTGCCAGCAGCCAAGGTTTGACCGAATATAATTCACCCCTCCACTTT.

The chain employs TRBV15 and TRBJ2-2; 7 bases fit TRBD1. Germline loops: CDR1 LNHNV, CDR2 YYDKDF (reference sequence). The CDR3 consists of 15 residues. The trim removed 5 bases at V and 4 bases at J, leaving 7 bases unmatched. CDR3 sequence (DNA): TGTGCCACCAGCCATATGACAGGGTTCACCGGGGAGCTGTTTTTT. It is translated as CATSHMTGFTGELFF.

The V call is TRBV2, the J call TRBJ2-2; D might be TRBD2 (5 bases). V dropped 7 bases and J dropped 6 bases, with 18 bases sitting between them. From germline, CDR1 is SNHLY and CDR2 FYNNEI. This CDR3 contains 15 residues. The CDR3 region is CASTEDGVYAGELFF. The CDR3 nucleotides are TGTGCCAGCACCGAAGACGGGGTGTACGCCGGGGAGCTGTTTTTT.

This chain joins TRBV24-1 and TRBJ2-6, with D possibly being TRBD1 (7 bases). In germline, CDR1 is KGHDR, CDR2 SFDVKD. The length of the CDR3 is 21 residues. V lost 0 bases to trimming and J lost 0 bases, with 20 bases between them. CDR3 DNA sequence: TGTGCCACCAGTGATTTGATATGGCGGGACAGCGATTCCTCTGGGGCCAACGTCCTGACTTTC. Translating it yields CATSDLIWRDSDSSGANVLTF.

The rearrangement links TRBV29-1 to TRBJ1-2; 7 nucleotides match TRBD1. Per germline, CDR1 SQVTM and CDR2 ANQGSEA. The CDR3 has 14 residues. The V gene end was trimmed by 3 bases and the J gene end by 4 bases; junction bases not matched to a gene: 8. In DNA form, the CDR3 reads TGCAGCGTTGAGAGACAGGGCCACGGCTATGGCTACACCTTC. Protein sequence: CSVERQGHGYGYTF.